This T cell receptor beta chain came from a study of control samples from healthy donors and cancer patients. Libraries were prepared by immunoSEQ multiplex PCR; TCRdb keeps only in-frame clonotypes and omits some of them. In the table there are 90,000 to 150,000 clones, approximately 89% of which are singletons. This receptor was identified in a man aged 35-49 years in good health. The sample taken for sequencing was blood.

DNA for the CDR3: TGTGCCATCAAAGGACAAGCGGACGCCGGGGAGCTGTTTTTT. It yields the protein CAIKGQADAGELFF. The chain is built from TRBV10-3 and TRBJ2-2; D may be TRBD1 or TRBD2 (5 bases each). Germline V CDR1 and CDR2: ENHRY, SYGVKD. V lost 7 bases and J lost 6, with 15 bases in between. This CDR3 spans 14 amino acids.